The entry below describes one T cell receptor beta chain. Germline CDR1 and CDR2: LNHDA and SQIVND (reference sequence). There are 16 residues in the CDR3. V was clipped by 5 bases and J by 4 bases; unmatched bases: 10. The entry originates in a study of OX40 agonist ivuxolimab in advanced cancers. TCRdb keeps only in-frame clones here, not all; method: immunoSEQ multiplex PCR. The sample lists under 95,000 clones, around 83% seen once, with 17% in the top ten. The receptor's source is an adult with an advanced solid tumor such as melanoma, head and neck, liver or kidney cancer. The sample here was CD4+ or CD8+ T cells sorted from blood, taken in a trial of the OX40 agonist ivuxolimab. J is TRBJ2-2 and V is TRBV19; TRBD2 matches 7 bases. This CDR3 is CASSLLAGAGTGELFF. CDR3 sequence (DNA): TGTGCCAGTAGTCTCCTGGCGGGAGCTGGCACCGGGGAGCTGTTTTTT.